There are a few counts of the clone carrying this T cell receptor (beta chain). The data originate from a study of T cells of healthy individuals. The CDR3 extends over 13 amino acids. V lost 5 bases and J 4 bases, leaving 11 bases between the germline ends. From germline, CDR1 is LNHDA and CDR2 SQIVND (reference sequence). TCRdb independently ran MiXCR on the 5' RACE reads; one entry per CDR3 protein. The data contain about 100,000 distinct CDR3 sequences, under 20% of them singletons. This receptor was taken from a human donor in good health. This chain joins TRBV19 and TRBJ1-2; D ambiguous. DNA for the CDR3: TGTGCCAGTAGTCCTGGACGGGGCTATGGCTACACCTTC. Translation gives CASSPGRGYGYTF.